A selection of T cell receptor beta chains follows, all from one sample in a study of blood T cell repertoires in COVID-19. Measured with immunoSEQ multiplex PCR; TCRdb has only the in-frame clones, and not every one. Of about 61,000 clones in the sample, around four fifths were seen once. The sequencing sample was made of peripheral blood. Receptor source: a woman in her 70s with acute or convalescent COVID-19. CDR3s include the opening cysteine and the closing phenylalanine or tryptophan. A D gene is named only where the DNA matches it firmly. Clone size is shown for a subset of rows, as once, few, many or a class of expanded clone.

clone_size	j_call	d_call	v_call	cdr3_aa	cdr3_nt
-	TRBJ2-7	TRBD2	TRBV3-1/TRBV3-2	CASSQGSGGGNYEQYF	TGTGCCAGCAGCCAAGGCTCAGGCGGGGGTAACTACGAGCAGTACTTC
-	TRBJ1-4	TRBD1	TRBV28	CASSLSGQGGTNEKLFF	TGTGCCAGCAGTCTCTCTGGACAGGGCGGGACTAATGAAAAACTGTTTTTT
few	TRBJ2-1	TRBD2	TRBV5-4	CASSLFRLAGGNSYNEQFF	TGTGCCAGCAGCTTGTTCAGGCTAGCGGGGGGTAACTCCTACAATGAGCAGTTCTTC
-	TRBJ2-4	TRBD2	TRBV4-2	CASSQDASGGAKNIQYF	TGTGCCAGCAGCCAAGACGCTAGCGGGGGGGCCAAAAACATTCAGTACTTC
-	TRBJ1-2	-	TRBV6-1	CASSDYNIGTPYGYTF	TGTGCCAGCAGTGACTACAATATCGGGACTCCGTATGGCTACACCTTC
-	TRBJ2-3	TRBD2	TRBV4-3	CASSQDVAGGTDTQYF	TGCGCCAGCAGCCAAGATGTAGCGGGGGGGACAGATACGCAGTATTTT
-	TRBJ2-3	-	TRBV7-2	CASSLSSRGSPDTQYF	TGTGCCAGCAGCTTATCGAGCAGGGGAAGCCCAGATACGCAGTATTTT
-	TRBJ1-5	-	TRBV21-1	CASGQYQPQHF	TGTGCCAGCGGACAATATCAGCCCCAGCATTTT
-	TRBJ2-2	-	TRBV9	CASSVQGTGELFF	TGTGCCAGCAGCGTACAGGGCACCGGGGAGCTGTTTTTT
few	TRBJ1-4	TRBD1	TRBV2	CASSPTGQGYEKLFF	TGTGCCAGCAGCCCCACGGGACAGGGCTATGAAAAACTGTTTTTT
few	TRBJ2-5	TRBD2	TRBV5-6	CASSFPSLAGQETQYF	TGTGCCAGCAGCTTCCCCTCACTAGCGGGTCAAGAGACCCAGTACTTC
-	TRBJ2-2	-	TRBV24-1	CATSGAGNTGELFF	TGTGCCACCAGTGGGGCAGGGAACACCGGGGAGCTGTTTTTT
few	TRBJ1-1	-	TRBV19	CASSISPGRAFF	TGTGCCAGTAGCATTAGTCCGGGGAGGGCTTTCTTT